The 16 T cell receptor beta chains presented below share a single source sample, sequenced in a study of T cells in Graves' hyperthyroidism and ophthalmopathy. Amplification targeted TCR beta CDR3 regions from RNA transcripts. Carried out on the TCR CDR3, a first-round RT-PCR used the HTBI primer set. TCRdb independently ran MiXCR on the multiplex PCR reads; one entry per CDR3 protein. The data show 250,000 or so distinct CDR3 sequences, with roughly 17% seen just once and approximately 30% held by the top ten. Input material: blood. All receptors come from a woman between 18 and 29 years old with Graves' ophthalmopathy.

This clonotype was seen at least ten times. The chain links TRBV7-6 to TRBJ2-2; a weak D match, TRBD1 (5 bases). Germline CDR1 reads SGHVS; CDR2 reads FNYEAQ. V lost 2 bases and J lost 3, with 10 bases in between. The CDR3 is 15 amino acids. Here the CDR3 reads CASSLMLGDTGELFF. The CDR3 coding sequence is TGTGCCAGCAGCTTAATGTTAGGGGACACCGGGGAGCTGTTTTTT.

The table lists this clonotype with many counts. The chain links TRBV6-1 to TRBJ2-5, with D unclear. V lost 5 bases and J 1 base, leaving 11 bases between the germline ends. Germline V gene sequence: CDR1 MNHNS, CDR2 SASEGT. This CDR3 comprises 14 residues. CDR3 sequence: CASSFDQIQETQYF. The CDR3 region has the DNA TGTGCCAGCAGTTTTGACCAAATCCAAGAGACCCAGTACTTC.

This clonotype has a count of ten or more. CDR3 coding DNA: TGCGCCAGCAGCCAAGATAAAGGGTTCGGCACCGGGGAGCTGTTTTTT. Its protein is CASSQDKGFGTGELFF. V usage is TRBV4-1 and J usage is TRBJ2-2; D gene uncertain. Trimming left V 0 bases short and J 4 bases short, with 12 bases between. CDR3 length equals 16 residues. Germline assignment: CDR1 MGHRA and CDR2 YSYEKL.

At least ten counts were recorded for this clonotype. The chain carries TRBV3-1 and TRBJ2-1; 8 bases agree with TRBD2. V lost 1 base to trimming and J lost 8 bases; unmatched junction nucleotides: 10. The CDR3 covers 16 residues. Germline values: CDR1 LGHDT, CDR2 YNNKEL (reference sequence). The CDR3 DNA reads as TGTGCCAGCAGCCAAGTATTGAGCGGGGGCCCAGATGAGCAGTTCTTC. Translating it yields CASSQVLSGGPDEQFF.

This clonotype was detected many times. The CDR3 DNA reads as TGTGCCAGCAGCCCCTTTCCGGCCGGGGAGCTGTTTTTT. Amino acids: CASSPFPAGELFF. V gene TRBV11-3 combines with J gene TRBJ2-2, with D unclear. Germline CDR1 and CDR2: SGHNT and YENEEA. Trimming removed 5 bases from V and 6 bases from J, with 10 bases in between. The CDR3 has 13 amino acids.

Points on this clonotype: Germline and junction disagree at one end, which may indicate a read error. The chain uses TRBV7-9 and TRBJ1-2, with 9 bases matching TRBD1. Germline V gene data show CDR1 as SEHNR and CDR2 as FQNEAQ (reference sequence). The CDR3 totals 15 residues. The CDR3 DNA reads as TGTGCCAGCAGCTTAAGCGACAGGGGGGCCTATAGCTACACCTTC. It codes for CASSLSDRGAYSYTF.

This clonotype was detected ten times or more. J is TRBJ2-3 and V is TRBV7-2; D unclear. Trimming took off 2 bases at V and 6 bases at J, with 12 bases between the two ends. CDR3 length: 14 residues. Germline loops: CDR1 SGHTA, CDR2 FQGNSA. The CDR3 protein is CASSLTKKLDTQYF. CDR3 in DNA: TGTGCCAGCAGCTTAACTAAAAAACTGGATACGCAGTATTTT.

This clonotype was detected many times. CDR3 in amino acids: CASSSETSGGRYEQYF. CDR3 sequence (DNA): TGTGCCAGCAGCTCGGAAACTAGCGGGGGGCGCTACGAGCAGTACTTC. V usage is TRBV11-3 and J usage is TRBJ2-7; 12 bases are a match to TRBD2. The CDR3 sequence is 16 residues long. Per germline, CDR1 SGHNT and CDR2 YENEEA. The trim removed 4 bases at V and 3 bases at J, leaving 7 bases unmatched.

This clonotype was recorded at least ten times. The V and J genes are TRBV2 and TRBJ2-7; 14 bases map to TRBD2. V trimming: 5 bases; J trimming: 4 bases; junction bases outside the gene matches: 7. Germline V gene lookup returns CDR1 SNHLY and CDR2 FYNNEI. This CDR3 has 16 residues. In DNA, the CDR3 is TGTGCCAGCAGTTTGCTCGGGACTAGCGGGAGTTACGAGCAGTACTTC. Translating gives CASSLLGTSGSYEQYF.

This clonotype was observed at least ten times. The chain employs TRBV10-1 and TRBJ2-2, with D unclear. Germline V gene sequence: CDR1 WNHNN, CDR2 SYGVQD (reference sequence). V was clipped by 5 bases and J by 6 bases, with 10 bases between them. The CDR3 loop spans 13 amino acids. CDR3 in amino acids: CASSFTESGELFF. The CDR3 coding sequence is TGCGCCAGCAGTTTTACAGAGTCCGGGGAGCTGTTTTTT.

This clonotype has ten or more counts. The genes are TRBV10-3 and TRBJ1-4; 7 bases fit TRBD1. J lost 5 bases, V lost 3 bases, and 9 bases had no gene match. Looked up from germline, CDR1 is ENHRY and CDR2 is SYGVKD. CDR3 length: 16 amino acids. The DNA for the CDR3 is TGTGCCATCAGTGATTTTCTTGAACAGGGGAATGAAAAACTGTTTTTT. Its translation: CAISDFLEQGNEKLFF.

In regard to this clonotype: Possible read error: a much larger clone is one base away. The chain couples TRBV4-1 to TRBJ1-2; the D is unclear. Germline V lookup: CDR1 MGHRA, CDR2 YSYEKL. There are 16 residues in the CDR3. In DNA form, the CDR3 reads TGCACCAGCAGCCAAGGTTTGGACCTTCTGAACTATGGCTACACCTTC. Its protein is CTSSQGLDLLNYGYTF.

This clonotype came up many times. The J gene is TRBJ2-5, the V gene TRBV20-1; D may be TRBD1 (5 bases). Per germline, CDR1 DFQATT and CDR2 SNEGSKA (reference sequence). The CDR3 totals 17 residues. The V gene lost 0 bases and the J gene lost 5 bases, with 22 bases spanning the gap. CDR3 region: CSARDPRSAPGRETQYF. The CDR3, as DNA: TGCAGTGCTAGAGATCCACGGTCGGCCCCAGGGCGGGAGACCCAGTACTTC.

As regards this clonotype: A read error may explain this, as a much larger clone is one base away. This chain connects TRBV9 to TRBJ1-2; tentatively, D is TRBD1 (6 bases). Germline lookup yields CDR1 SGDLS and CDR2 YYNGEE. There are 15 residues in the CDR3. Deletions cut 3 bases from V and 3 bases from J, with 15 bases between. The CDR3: CASSAAAGGYYGYTF. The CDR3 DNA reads TGTGCCAGCAGCGCGGCAGCCGGGGGCTACTATGGCTACACCTTC.

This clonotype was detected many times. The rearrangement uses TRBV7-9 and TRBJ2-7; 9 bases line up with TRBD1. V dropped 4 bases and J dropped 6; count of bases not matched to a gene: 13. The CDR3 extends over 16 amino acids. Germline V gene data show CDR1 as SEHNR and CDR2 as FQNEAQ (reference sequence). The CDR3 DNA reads TGTGCCAGCAGCTCAAAGGGACAGGGTAACTACTTCGAGCAGTACTTC. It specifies CASSSKGQGNYFEQYF.

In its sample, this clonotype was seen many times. The CDR3 coding sequence is TGTGCCAGCAGCTTGCTCGGGGGATACATGAACACTGAAGCTTTCTTT. Its protein product is CASSLLGGYMNTEAFF. The chain recombines TRBV5-6 with TRBJ1-1, with D perhaps matching TRBD1 (5 bases). V was pared by 1 base and J by 0 bases, with 13 bases between. Per germline, CDR1 SGHDT and CDR2 YYEEEE. This CDR3 is 16 amino acids long.